Following are 14 T cell receptor beta chains from one sample sequenced in a study of blood T cell repertoires in COVID-19. TCRdb's table, derived via immunoSEQ multiplex PCR, lists solely in-frame clones and lacks some. The sample records around 150,000 clones, about nine tenths being singletons. Sequenced material: peripheral blood. Receptor source: a woman aged 55-70 years with active or convalescent COVID-19.

The chain couples TRBV11-2 to TRBJ2-7; weak D call: TRBD1 (5 bases). CDR3 length: 12 amino acids. The ends were cut back, 5 bases at V and 6 bases at J, with 11 bases in the middle. Germline assignment: CDR1 SGHAT and CDR2 FQNNGV. CDR3 protein: CASSEQGIEQYF. DNA for the CDR3: TGTGCCAGCAGCGAGCAGGGTATCGAGCAGTACTTC.

This clone was seen only a few times. CDR3 DNA: TGTGCCAGCAGCGACTCAAGGGGGGGTGGCTCTGGAAACACCATATATTTT. Translated: CASSDSRGGGSGNTIYF. The chain uses TRBV7-9 and TRBJ1-3, with D maybe TRBD1 (6 bases). In germline, CDR1 is SEHNR, CDR2 FQNEAQ (reference sequence). The CDR3 length is 17 residues. V lost 5 bases to trimming and J lost 0 bases, with 17 bases between them.

The rearrangement links TRBV9 to TRBJ2-3; perhaps TRBD2 as D (6 bases). V lost 6 bases and J lost 0, with 14 bases in between. The CDR3 spans 15 residues. Germline V CDR1 and CDR2: SGDLS, YYNGEE. CDR3 residues: CASKSSGSSTDTQYF. DNA for the CDR3: TGTGCCAGCAAATCCAGCGGGTCTAGCACAGATACGCAGTATTTT.

This clone has just one count. This chain joins TRBV7-2 and TRBJ2-3; D unclear. Germline CDR1 reads SGHTA; CDR2 reads FQGNSA. The germline V and J ends were trimmed by 5 bases and 0 bases, with 9 bases remaining between them. The CDR3 contains 14 residues. The CDR3 spells CASSTTTSTDTQYF. In DNA form, the CDR3 reads TGTGCCAGCAGCACCACGACTAGCACAGATACGCAGTATTTT.

This chain connects TRBV6-1 to TRBJ1-2, with D hard to call. This CDR3 region has 13 residues. V was cut by 0 bases and J by 8 bases, with 10 bases left in between. Germline V gene sequence: CDR1 MNHNS, CDR2 SASEGT. The CDR3 loop reads CASSEAGNIGYTF. The CDR3 DNA reads TGTGCCAGCAGTGAAGCGGGCAATATCGGCTACACCTTC.

This clone was seen just once. The rearrangement joins TRBV18 to TRBJ1-1; D gene ambiguous. This CDR3 region has 14 residues. Germline lookup yields CDR1 KGHSH and CDR2 LQKENI. V lost 2 bases, J lost 1 base, and 8 bases lay in between. Here the CDR3 reads CASSPSGRNTEAFF. CDR3 sequence (DNA): TGTGCCAGCTCACCATCGGGAAGGAACACTGAAGCTTTCTTT.

In regard to this clone: One junction end disagrees with the germline gene, perhaps due to a read error. The V and J genes are TRBV7-7 and TRBJ2-1, with D possibly being TRBD2 (6 bases). There are 14 residues in the CDR3. Germline V lookup: CDR1 SSHAT, CDR2 FNYEAQ (reference sequence). The CDR3 protein is CASSLSIAEGEQFF. The CDR3 DNA reads TGTGCTAGCAGCTTATCCATTGCGGAGGGTGAGCAGTTCTTC.

The genes are TRBV7-6 and TRBJ2-2; 8 nucleotides match TRBD1. In germline, CDR1 is SGHVS, CDR2 FNYEAQ. J gave up 4 bases and V 3 bases, and 1 base lay outside the gene matches. The CDR3 covers 14 residues. The CDR3 nucleotides are TGTGCCAGCAGCTTCGGACAGGGCACCGGGGAGCTGTTTTTT. This gives the protein CASSFGQGTGELFF.

CDR3 nucleotide sequence: TGTGCCAGCAGCCAGGGGACTAGCGGGGGTAAAGATACGCAGTATTTT. It is translated as CASSQGTSGGKDTQYF. V and J are TRBV7-9 and TRBJ2-3; TRBD2 matches at 14 bases. CDR1 and CDR2 from the germline V gene are SEHNR and FQNEAQ (reference sequence). The ends lost 5 bases at V and 5 bases at J; junction bases unmatched: 6. The CDR3 contains 16 residues.

The CDR3 DNA follows: TGTGCCAGCATCCGGGTCGAGGAGAGGGAGCAGTACTTC. It yields the protein CASIRVEEREQYF. The gene calls are TRBV21-1 and TRBJ2-7; no DNA check was done on the table's D call, TRBD2. TRBV21-1 is a listed pseudogene. This CDR3 spans 13 amino acids.

V usage is TRBV5-6 and J usage is TRBJ2-2, with TRBD1 identical over 8 bases. CDR1 and CDR2 from the germline V gene are SGHDT and YYEEEE. The CDR3 extends over 17 amino acids. V shed 3 bases and J 0 bases; nucleotides not matched to a gene: 7. CDR3 bases: TGTGCCAGCAGCTGGGGGGTCAGGGGGCCGAACACCGGGGAGCTGTTTTTT. Its protein is CASSWGVRGPNTGELFF.

J is TRBJ1-2 and V is TRBV6-2 or TRBV6-3, with TRBD1 matching over 11 bases. The CDR3 is 16 amino acids. Germline V gene sequence: CDR1 MNHEY, CDR2 SVGEGT. Trimming cost V 3 bases and J 4 bases; bases outside gene matches: 7. CDR3: CASSYRTGGRGYGYTF. CDR3 nucleotide sequence: TGTGCCAGCAGTTATCGGACAGGGGGCCGTGGCTATGGCTACACCTTC.

This clone was counted a few times. J is TRBJ1-2 and V is TRBV27, with TRBD1 identical over 9 bases. Losses at the gene ends were 5 bases for V and 6 bases for J; bases not matched to a gene: 10. Germline V lookup: CDR1 MNHEY, CDR2 SMNVEV (reference sequence). The CDR3 runs to 15 residues. The CDR3: CASSLYRGHRDGYTF. The CDR3 DNA follows: TGTGCCAGCAGTCTCTACAGGGGGCATCGGGATGGCTACACCTTC.

This clone was counted a few times. J is TRBJ1-1 and V is TRBV3-1 (or the pseudogene TRBV3-2); D might be TRBD1 (6 bases). This CDR3 has 14 amino acids. Germline values: CDR1 LGHDT, CDR2 YNNKEL (reference sequence). V was cut by 0 bases and J by 3 bases, with 8 bases left in between. The CDR3 protein is CASSQEAGDTEAFF. CDR3 bases: TGTGCCAGCAGCCAAGAGGCAGGGGACACTGAAGCTTTCTTT.